A single count supports the clone carrying this TCR beta chain. Its ends do not fully match the called genes, so a read error is possible. These data are taken from a study of control samples from healthy donors and cancer patients. Assay used: immunoSEQ multiplex PCR; TCRdb lists only in-frame clones, some missing. In the table there are approximately 85,000 clones, around nine tenths of which are singletons. CDR1 and CDR2 from the germline V gene are KGHSH and LQKENI. The CDR3 consists of 16 residues. Sequences were obtained from blood. The receptor comes from an older woman in good health. This sequence joins TRBV18 and TRBJ2-2; D is perhaps TRBD2 (6 bases). Here the CDR3 DNA reads TGTGCCAGCCCACCACCGACCGGGAGAGACACCGGGGAGCTGTTTTTT. The encoded protein is CASPPPTGRDTGELFF.